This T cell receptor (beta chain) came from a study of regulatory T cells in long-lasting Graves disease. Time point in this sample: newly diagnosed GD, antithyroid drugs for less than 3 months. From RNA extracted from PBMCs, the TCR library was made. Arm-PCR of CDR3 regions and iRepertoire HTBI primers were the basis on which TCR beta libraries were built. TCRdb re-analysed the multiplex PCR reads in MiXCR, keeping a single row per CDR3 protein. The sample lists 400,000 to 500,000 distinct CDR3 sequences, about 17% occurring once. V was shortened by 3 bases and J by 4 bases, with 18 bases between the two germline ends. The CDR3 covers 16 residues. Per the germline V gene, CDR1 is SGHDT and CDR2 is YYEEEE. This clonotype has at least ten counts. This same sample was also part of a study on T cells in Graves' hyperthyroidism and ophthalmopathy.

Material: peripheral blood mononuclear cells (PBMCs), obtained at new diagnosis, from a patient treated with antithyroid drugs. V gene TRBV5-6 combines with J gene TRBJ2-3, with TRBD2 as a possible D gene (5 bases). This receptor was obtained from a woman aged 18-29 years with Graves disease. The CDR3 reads CASSWTKAGAADTQYF. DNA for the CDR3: TGTGCCAGCAGCTGGACCAAGGCCGGAGCGGCAGATACGCAGTATTTT.